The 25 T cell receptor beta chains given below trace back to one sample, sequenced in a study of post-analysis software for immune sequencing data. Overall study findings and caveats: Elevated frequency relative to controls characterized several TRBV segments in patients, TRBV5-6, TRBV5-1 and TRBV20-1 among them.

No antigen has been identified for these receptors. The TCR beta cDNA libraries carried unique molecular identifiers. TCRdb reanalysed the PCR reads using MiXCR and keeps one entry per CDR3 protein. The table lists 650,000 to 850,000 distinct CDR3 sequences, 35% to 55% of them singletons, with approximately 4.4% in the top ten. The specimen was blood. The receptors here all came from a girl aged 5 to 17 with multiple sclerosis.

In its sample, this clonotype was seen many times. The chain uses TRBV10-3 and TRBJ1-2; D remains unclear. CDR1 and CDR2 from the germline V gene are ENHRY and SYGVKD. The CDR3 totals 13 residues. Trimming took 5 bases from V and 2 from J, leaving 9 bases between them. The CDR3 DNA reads TGTGCCATCAGTACCCAGATAAACTATGGCTACACCTTC. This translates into CAISTQINYGYTF.

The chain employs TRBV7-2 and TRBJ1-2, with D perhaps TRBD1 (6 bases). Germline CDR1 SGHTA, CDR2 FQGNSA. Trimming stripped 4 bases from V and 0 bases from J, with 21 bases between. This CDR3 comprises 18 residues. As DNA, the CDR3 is TGTGCCAGCAGCTCCCTGATCCCTCAGGGGCGTACTAACTATGGCTACACCTTC. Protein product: CASSSLIPQGRTNYGYTF.

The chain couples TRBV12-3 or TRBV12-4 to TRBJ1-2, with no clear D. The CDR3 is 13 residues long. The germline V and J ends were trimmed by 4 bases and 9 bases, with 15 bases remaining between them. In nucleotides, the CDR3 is TGTGCCAGCAGTTACACACGGGGTCTTAGCTACACCTTC. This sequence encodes CASSYTRGLSYTF.

Here the CDR3 DNA reads TGTGCCAGCACCCATGGGACTTCGGAGACCCAGTACTTC. It codes for CASTHGTSETQYF. The rearrangement joins TRBV7-2 to TRBJ2-5; D possibly corresponds to TRBD2 (6 bases). Germline V CDR1 and CDR2: SGHTA, FQGNSA. This CDR3 is 13 amino acids long. The ends were cut back, 7 bases at V and 5 bases at J, with 14 bases in the middle. Full variable domain (remainder filled in from reference TRBV7-2 and TRBJ2-5): GAGVSQSPSNKVTEKGKDVELRCDPISGHTALYWYRQSLGQGLEFLIYFQGNSAPDKSGLPSDRFSAERTGGSVSTLTIQRTQQEDSAVYLCASTHGTSETQYFGPGTRLLVL.

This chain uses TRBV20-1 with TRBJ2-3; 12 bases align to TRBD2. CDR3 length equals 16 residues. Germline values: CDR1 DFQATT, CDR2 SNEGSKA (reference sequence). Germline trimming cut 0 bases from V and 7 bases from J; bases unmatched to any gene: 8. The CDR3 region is CSARDWTSGAINTQYF. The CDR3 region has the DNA TGCAGTGCTAGAGACTGGACTAGCGGGGCGATTAATACGCAGTATTTT.

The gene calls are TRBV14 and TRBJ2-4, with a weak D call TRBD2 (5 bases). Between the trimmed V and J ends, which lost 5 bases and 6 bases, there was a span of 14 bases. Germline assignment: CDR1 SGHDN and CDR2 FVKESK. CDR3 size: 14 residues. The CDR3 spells CASSGTRFRNIQYF. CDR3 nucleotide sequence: TGTGCCAGCAGCGGAACTAGATTTAGAAACATTCAGTACTTC.

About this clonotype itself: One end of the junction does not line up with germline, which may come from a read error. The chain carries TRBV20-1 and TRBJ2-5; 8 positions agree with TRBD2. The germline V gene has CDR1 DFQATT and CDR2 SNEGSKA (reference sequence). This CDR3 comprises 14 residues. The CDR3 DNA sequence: TGTAGTGCTATTGACACGGGAGGGATTCAGACCCAGTACTTC. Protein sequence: CSAIDTGGIQTQYF.

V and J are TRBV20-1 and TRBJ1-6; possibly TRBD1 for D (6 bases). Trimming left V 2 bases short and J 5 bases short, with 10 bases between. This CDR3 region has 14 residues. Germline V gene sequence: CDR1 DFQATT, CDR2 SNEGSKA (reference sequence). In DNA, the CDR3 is TGCAGTGCTAGACAAGGACAGAATAATTCACCCCTCCACTTT. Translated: CSARQGQNNSPLHF.

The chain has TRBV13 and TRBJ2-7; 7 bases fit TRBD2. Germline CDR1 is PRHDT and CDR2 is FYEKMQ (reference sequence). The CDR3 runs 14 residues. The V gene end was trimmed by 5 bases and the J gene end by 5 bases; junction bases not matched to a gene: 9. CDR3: CASSGRGVTDEQYF. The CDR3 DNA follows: TGTGCCAGCAGCGGACGGGGGGTTACAGACGAGCAGTACTTC.

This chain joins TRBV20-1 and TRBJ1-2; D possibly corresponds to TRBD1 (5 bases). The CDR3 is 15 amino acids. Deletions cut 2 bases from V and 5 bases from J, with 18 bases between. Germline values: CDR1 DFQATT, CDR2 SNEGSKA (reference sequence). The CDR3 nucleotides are TGCAGTGCTAGATTACCGGGACGACCGGTGTATGGCTACACCTTC. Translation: CSARLPGRPVYGYTF.

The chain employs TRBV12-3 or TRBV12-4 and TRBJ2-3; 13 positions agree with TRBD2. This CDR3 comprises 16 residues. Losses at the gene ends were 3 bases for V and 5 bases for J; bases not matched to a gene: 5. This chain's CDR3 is CASSLGLAGLEDTQYF. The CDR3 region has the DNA TGTGCCAGCAGTTTGGGACTAGCGGGACTCGAAGATACGCAGTATTTT.

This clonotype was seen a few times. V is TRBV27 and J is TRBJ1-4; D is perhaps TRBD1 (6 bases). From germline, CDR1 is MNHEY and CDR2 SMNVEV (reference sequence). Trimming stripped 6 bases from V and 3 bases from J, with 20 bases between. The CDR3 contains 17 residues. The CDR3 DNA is TGTGCCAGCAGAAGAAGGGGGGGGTCCGTAGCTAATGAAAAACTGTTTTTT. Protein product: CASRRRGGSVANEKLFF.

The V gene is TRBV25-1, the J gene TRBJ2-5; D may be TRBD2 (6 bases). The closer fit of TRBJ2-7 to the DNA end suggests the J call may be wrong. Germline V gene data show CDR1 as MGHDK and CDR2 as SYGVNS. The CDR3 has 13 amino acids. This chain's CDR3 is CASSEGGRYEQYF. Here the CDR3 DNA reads TGTGCCAGCAGTGAGGGGGGTCGCTACGAGCAGTACTTC.

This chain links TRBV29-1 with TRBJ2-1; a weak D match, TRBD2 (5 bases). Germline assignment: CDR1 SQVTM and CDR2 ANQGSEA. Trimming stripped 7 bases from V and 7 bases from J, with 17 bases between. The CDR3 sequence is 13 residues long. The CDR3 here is CSAEGTLGNEQFF. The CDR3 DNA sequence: TGCAGCGCCGAGGGTACCTTAGGAAATGAGCAGTTCTTC.

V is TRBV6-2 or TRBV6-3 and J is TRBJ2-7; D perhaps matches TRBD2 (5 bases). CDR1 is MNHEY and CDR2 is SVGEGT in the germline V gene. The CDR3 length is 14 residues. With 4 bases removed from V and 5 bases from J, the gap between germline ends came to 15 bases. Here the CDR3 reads CASSFSVLGDEQYF. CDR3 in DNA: TGTGCCAGCAGTTTTAGCGTGCTGGGCGACGAGCAGTACTTC.

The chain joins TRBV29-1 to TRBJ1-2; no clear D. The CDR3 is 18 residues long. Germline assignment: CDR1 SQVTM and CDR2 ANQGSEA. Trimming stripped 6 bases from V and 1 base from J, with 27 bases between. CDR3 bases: TGCAGCGTCTCCGCTCTGCTGGGGAACAGTAACCTTAACTATGGCTACACCTTC. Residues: CSVSALLGNSNLNYGYTF.

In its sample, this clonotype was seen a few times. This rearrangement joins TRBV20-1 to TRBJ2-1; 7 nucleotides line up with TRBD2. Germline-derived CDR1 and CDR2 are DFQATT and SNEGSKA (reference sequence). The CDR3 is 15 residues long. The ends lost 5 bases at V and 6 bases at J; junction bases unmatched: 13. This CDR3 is CSAPPGDGRSNEQFF. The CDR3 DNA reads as TGCAGTGCTCCCCCGGGGGACGGGAGGAGCAATGAGCAGTTCTTC.

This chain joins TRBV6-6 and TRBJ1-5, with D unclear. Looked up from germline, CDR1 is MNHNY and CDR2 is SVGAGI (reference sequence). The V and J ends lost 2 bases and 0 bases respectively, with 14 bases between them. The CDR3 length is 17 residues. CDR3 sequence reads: CASSYTEGRDSNQPQHF. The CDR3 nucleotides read TGTGCCAGCAGTTACACGGAGGGTCGGGATAGCAATCAGCCCCAGCATTTT.

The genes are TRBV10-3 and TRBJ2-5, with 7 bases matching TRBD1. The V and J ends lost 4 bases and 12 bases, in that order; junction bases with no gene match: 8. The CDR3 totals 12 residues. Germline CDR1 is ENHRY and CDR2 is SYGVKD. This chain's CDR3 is CAISAHDRDKYF. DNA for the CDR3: TGTGCCATCAGTGCGCACGACAGGGACAAGTACTTC.

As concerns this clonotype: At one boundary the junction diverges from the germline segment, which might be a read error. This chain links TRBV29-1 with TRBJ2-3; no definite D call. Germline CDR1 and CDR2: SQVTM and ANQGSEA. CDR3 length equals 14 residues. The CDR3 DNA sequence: TGCAGCTTTGAACCTGACACTAGCACAGATACGCAGTATTTT. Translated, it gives CSFEPDTSTDTQYF.

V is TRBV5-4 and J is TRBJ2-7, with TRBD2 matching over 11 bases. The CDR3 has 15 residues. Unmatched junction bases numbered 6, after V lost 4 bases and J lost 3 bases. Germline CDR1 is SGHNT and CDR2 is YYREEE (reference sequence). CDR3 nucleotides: TGTGCCAGCAGCGGAACCCTAGCGGGAGGCTACGAGCAGTACTTC. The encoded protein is CASSGTLAGGYEQYF.

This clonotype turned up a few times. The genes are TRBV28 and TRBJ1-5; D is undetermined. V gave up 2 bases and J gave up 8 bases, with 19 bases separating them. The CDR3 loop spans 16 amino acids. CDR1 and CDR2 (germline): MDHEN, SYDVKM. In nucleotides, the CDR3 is TGTGCCAGCAGTTTACCGGGCCCAGCTGAGGTCAAGCCCCAGCATTTT. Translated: CASSLPGPAEVKPQHF.

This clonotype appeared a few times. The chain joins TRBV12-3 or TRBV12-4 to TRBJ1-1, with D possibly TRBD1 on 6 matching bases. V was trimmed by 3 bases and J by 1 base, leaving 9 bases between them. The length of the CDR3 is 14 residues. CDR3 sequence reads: CASSFGGPNTEAFF. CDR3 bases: TGTGCCAGCAGTTTCGGGGGCCCGAACACTGAAGCTTTCTTT.

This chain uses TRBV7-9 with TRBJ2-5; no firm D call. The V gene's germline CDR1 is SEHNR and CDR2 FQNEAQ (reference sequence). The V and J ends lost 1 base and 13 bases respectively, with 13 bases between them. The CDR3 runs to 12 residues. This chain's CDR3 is CASSLGKSGAYF. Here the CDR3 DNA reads TGTGCCAGCAGCTTAGGCAAGTCGGGCGCGTACTTC.

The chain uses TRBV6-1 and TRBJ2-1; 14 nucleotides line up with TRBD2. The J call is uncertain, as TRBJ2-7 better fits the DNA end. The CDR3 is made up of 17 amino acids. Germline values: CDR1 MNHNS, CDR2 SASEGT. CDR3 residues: CASGGLAGDLLYNEQYF. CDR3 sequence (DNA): TGTGCCAGCGGGGGACTAGCGGGAGATCTCCTCTACAATGAGCAGTACTTC.